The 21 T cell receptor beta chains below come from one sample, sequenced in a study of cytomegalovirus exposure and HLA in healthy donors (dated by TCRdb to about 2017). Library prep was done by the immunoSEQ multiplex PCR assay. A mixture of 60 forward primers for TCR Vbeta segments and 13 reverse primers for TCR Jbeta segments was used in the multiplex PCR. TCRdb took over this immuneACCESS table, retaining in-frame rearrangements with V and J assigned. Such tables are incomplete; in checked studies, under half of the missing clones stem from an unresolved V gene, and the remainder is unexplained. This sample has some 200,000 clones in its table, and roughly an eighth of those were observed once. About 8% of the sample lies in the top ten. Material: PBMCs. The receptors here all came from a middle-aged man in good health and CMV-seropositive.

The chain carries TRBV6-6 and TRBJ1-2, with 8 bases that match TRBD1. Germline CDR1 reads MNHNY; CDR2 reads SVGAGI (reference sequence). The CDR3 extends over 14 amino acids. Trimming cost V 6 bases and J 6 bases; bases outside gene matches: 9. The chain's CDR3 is CASREDRDDHGYTF. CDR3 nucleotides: TGTGCCAGCAGAGAGGACAGGGATGATCATGGCTACACCTTC.

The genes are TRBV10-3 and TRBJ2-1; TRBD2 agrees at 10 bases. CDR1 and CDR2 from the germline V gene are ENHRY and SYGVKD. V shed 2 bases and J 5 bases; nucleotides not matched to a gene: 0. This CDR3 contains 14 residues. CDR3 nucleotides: TGTGCCATCAGTGAGACTAGCGGGGACAATGAGCAGTTCTTC. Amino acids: CAISETSGDNEQFF.

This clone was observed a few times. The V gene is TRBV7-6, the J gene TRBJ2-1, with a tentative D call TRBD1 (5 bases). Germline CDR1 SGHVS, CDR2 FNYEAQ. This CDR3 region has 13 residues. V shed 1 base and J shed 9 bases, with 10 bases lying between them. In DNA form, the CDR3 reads TGTGCCAGCAGCTTAGAACGACAGTTTGAGCAGTTCTTC. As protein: CASSLERQFEQFF.

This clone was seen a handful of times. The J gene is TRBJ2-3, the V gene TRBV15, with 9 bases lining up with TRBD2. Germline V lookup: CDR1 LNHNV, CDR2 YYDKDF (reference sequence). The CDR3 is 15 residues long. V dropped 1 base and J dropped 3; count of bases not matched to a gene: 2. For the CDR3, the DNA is TGTGCCACCAGCAGAGCGCGGGGGGGGACAGATACGCAGTATTTT. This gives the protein CATSRARGGTDTQYF. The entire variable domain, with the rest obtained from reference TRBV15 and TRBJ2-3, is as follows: DAMVIQNPRYQVTQFGKPVTLSCSQTLNHNVMYWYQQKSSQAPKLLFHYYDKDFNNEADTPDNFQSRRPNTSFCFLDIRSPGLGDTAMYLCATSRARGGTDTQYFGPGTRLTVL.

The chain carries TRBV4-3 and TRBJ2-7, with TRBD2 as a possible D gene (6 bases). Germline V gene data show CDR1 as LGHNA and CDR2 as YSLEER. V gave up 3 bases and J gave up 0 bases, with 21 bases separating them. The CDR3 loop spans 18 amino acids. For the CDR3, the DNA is TGCGCCAGCAGCCAGTCTCCCCACGGGACTGTGGCCTCCTACGAGCAGTACTTC. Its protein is CASSQSPHGTVASYEQYF.

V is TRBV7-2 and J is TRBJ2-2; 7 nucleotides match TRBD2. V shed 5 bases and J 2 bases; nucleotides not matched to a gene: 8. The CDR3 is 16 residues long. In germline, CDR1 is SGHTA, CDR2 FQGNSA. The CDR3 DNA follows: TGTGCCAGCAGCCCGCAGACTAGCCCTAACACCGGGGAGCTGTTTTTT. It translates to CASSPQTSPNTGELFF. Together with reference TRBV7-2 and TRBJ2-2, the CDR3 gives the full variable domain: GAGVSQSPSNKVTEKGKDVELRCDPISGHTALYWYRQSLGQGLEFLIYFQGNSAPDKSGLPSDRFSAERTGGSVSTLTIQRTQQEDSAVYLCASSPQTSPNTGELFFGEGSRLTVL.

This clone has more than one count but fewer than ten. CDR3 residues: CASSLPVDTDQPQHF. The CDR3 coding sequence is TGTGCCAGCAGTTTACCTGTGGACACGGATCAGCCCCAGCATTTT. This chain uses TRBV28 with TRBJ1-5; D may be TRBD1 (5 bases). Trimming took 2 bases from V and 5 from J, leaving 13 bases between them. The germline V gene has CDR1 MDHEN and CDR2 SYDVKM. CDR3 size: 15 residues.

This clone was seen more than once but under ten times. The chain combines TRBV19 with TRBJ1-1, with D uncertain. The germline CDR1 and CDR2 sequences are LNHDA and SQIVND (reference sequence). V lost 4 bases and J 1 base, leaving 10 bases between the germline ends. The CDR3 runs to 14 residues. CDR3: CASSTVLKNTEAFF. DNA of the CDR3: TGTGCCAGTAGTACGGTTTTGAAGAACACTGAAGCTTTCTTT. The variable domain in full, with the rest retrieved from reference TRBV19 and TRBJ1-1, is DGGITQSPKYLFRKEGQNVTLSCEQNLNHDAMYWYRQDPGQGLRLIYYSQIVNDFQKGDIAEGYSVSREKKESFPLTVTSAQKNPTAFYLCASSTVLKNTEAFFGQGTRLTVV.

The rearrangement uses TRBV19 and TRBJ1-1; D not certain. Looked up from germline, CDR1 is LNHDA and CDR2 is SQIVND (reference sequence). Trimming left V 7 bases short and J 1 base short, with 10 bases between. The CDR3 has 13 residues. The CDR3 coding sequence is TGTGCCAGTAACGCGGGGAAGAACACTGAAGCTTTCTTT. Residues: CASNAGKNTEAFF.

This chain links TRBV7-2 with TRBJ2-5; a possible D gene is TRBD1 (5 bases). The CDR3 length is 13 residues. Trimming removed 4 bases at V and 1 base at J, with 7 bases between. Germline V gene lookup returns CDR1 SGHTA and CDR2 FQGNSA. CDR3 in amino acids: CASSSDIQETQYF. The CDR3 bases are TGTGCCAGCAGCTCGGACATCCAAGAGACCCAGTACTTC.

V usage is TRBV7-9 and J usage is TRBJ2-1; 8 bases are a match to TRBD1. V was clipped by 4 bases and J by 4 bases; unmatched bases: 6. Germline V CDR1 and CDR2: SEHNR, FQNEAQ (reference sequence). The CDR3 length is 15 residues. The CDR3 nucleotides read TGTGCCAGCAGCTCACTGGACAGGGTATACAATGAGCAGTTCTTC. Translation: CASSSLDRVYNEQFF.

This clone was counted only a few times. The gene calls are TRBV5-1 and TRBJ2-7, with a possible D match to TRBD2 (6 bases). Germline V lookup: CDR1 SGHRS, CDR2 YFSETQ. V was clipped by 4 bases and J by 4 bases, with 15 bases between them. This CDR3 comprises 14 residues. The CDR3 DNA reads TGCGCCAGCAGCCCGGGACTTCAGAAATACGAGCAGTACTTC. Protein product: CASSPGLQKYEQYF.

The CDR3 sequence: CASGFEGLDTIYF. The CDR3 region has the DNA TGTGCTAGTGGTTTCGAGGGCCTCGACACCATATATTTT. The genes are TRBV12-5 and TRBJ1-3; D gene uncertain. The V end was cut by 3 bases, the J end by 8 bases, with 11 bases between. The CDR3 contains 13 residues. Looked up from germline, CDR1 is LGHNT and CDR2 is FRNRAP.

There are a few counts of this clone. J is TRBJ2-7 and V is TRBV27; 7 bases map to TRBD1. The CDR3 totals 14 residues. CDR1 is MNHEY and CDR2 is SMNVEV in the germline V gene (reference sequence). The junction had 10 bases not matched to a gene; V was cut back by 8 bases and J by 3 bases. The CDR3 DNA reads TGTGCCAGCTCCAGGGCACAGGGGATCTACGAGCAGTACTTC. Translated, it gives CASSRAQGIYEQYF.

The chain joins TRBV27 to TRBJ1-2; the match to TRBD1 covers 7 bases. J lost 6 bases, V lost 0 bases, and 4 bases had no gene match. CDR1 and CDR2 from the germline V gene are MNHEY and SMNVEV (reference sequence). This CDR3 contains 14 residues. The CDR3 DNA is TGTGCCAGCAGTTTATCCGGCAGGGGGGATGGCTACACCTTC. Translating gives CASSLSGRGDGYTF.

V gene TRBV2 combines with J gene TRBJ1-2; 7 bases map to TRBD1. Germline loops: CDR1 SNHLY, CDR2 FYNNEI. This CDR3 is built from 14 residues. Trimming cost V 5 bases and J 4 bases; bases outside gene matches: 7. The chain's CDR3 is CASSSTDRAYGYTF. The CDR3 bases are TGTGCCAGCAGTTCTACAGACAGGGCCTATGGCTACACCTTC.

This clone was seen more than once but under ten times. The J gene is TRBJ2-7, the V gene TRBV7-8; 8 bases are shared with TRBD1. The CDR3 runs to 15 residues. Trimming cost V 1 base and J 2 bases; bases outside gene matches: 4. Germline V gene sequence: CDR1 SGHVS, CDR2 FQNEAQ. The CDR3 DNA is TGTGCCAGCAGCTTAGGACAGGGGAGGACCTACGAGCAGTACGTC. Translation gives CASSLGQGRTYEQYV.

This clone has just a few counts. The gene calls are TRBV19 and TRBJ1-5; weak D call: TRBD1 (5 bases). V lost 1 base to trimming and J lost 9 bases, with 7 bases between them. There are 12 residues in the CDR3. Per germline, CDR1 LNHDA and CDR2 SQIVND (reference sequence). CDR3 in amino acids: CASSIVQGPQHF. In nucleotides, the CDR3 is TGTGCCAGTAGTATAGTCCAGGGGCCCCAGCATTTT.

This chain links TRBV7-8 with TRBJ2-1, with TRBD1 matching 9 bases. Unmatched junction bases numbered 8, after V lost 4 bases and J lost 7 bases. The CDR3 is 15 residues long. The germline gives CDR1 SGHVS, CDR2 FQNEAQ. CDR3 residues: CASSSGQGSGNEQFF. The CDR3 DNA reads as TGTGCCAGCAGCTCGGGACAGGGCTCTGGGAATGAGCAGTTCTTC.

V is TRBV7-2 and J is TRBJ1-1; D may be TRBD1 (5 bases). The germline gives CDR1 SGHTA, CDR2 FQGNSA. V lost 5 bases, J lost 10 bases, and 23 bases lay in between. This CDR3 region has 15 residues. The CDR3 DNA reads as TGTGCCAGCAGCCCCTCCCCCCGGGGGTTTGTGGCAGCTTTCTTT. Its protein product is CASSPSPRGFVAAFF.

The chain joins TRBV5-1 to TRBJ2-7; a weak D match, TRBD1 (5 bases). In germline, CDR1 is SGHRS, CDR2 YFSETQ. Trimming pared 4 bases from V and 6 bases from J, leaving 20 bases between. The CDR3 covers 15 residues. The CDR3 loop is CASSPDSVPGGEQYV. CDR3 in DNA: TGCGCCAGCAGCCCCGACAGCGTCCCAGGTGGCGAGCAGTACGTC.